The rows below give T cell receptor beta chains drawn from one sample of a study of T cell responses to AZD1222 COVID-19 vaccine. Profiled with immunoSEQ multiplex PCR; TCRdb holds only in-frame clones, not every one. The sample holds about 94,000 clones; less than 85% are singletons and the top ten take around 5%. This specimen was peripheral blood, taken 28 days after the second AZD1222 dose. The receptors here all came from an adult who received the AZD1222 COVID-19 vaccine. The CDR3 runs from the conserved cysteine through the conserved F or W. D genes are given only for firm matches. The size entry is marked missing in some rows and otherwise reads once, few, many or a size class.

len: 16; v_gene: TRBV7-3; abundance: .; d_gene: .; j_gene: TRBJ2-1; CDR3aa: CASSSPGKGRNDEQFF; CDR3nt: TGTGCCAGCAGCTCCCCAGGAAAGGGGCGCAATGATGAGCAGTTCTTC
len: 13; v_gene: TRBV11-2; abundance: .; d_gene: .; j_gene: TRBJ2-1; CDR3aa: CASSLGGHDEQFF; CDR3nt: TGTGCCAGCAGCTTAGGGGGGCACGATGAGCAGTTCTTC
len: 15; v_gene: TRBV7-9; abundance: .; d_gene: .; j_gene: TRBJ1-1; CDR3aa: CASSLAGGGNTEAFF; CDR3nt: TGTGCCAGCAGCTTAGCGGGCGGAGGGAACACTGAAGCTTTCTTT
len: 15; v_gene: TRBV6-2/TRBV6-3; abundance: .; d_gene: .; j_gene: TRBJ2-3; CDR3aa: CASSYGSFSTDTQYF; CDR3nt: TGTGCCAGCAGTTACGGGTCGTTTAGCACAGATACGCAGTATTTT
len: 13; v_gene: TRBV2; abundance: .; d_gene: .; j_gene: TRBJ2-1; CDR3aa: CASSGQGNNEQFF; CDR3nt: TGTGCCAGCAGTGGGCAGGGAAACAATGAGCAGTTCTTC
len: 12; v_gene: TRBV5-1; abundance: once; d_gene: .; j_gene: TRBJ1-1; CDR3aa: CASSPGGVEAFF; CDR3nt: TGCGCCAGCAGCCCTGGGGGCGTTGAAGCTTTCTTT
len: 13; v_gene: TRBV2; abundance: .; d_gene: .; j_gene: TRBJ2-7; CDR3aa: CASSAWPLGEQYF; CDR3nt: TGTGCCAGCAGTGCATGGCCTCTGGGCGAGCAGTACTTC
len: 14; v_gene: TRBV7-9; abundance: .; d_gene: .; j_gene: TRBJ1-6; CDR3aa: CASSLGPLNSPLHF; CDR3nt: TGTGCCAGCAGCCTCGGGCCATTGAATTCACCCCTCCACTTT
len: 14; v_gene: TRBV7-9; abundance: .; d_gene: .; j_gene: TRBJ2-5; CDR3aa: CASRMTGPQETQYF; CDR3nt: TGTGCCAGCAGGATGACAGGCCCTCAAGAGACCCAGTACTTC
len: 18; v_gene: TRBV19; abundance: .; d_gene: TRBD1; j_gene: TRBJ2-3; CDR3aa: CASSIDSGQGFMTDTQYF; CDR3nt: TGTGCCAGTAGTATAGACTCCGGACAGGGGTTTATGACAGATACGCAGTATTTT
len: 13; v_gene: TRBV12-3/TRBV12-4; abundance: .; d_gene: .; j_gene: TRBJ1-2; CDR3aa: CASSGTENYGYTF; CDR3nt: TGTGCCAGCAGTGGGACGGAAAACTATGGCTACACCTTC
len: 13; v_gene: TRBV28; abundance: .; d_gene: .; j_gene: TRBJ1-2; CDR3aa: CASTATRNYGYTF; CDR3nt: TGTGCCAGTACCGCGACTCGGAACTATGGCTACACCTTC
len: 15; v_gene: TRBV19; abundance: .; d_gene: .; j_gene: TRBJ2-1; CDR3aa: CASMKRASSYNEQFF; CDR3nt: TGTGCCAGTATGAAGCGGGCCAGCTCCTACAATGAGCAGTTCTTC
len: 16; v_gene: TRBV15; abundance: .; d_gene: TRBD1; j_gene: TRBJ1-2; CDR3aa: CATSRGQGANGHGYTF; CDR3nt: TGTGCCACCAGCAGGGGTCAGGGGGCGAATGGTCATGGCTACACCTTC
len: 15; v_gene: TRBV18; abundance: .; d_gene: TRBD1; j_gene: TRBJ1-2; CDR3aa: CASSRDRGENYGYTF; CDR3nt: TGTGCCAGCTCACGGGACAGGGGGGAAAACTATGGCTACACCTTC
len: 19; v_gene: TRBV11-3; abundance: .; d_gene: .; j_gene: TRBJ1-5; CDR3aa: CASSSGWTDRSLINQPQHF; CDR3nt: TGTGCCAGCAGCTCCGGCTGGACAGATAGATCCCTCATCAATCAGCCCCAGCATTTT
len: 12; v_gene: TRBV4-2; abundance: once; d_gene: .; j_gene: TRBJ2-7; CDR3aa: CASSQVRQGIYF; CDR3nt: TGTGCCAGCAGCCAAGTACGCCAGGGAATTTACTTC
len: 16; v_gene: TRBV5-6; abundance: .; d_gene: .; j_gene: TRBJ2-2; CDR3aa: CASSSGAQRNTGELFF; CDR3nt: TGTGCCAGCAGCTCCGGGGCACAGAGGAACACCGGGGAGCTGTTTTTT
len: 15; v_gene: TRBV10-2; abundance: .; d_gene: .; j_gene: TRBJ2-2; CDR3aa: CASSALSTYTGELFF; CDR3nt: TGCGCCAGCAGTGCTCTCTCGACTTACACCGGGGAGCTGTTTTTT
len: 13; v_gene: TRBV6-2/TRBV6-3; abundance: .; d_gene: TRBD2; j_gene: TRBJ2-5; CDR3aa: CASSVAGEETQYF; CDR3nt: TGTGCCAGCAGTGTAGCGGGAGAAGAGACCCAGTACTTC
len: 13; v_gene: TRBV12-3/TRBV12-4; abundance: .; d_gene: .; j_gene: TRBJ1-4; CDR3aa: CASSLEVGEKLFF; CDR3nt: TGTGCCAGCAGTTTAGAGGTGGGCGAAAAACTGTTTTTT
len: 16; v_gene: TRBV18; abundance: .; d_gene: .; j_gene: TRBJ2-2; CDR3aa: CASSGWGNRNTGELFF; CDR3nt: TGTGCCAGCTCCGGATGGGGGAATCGGAACACCGGGGAGCTGTTTTTT
len: 15; v_gene: TRBV30; abundance: .; d_gene: .; j_gene: TRBJ1-2; CDR3aa: CAWRTDRPGDYGYTF; CDR3nt: TGTGCCTGGAGAACTGACAGACCAGGTGACTATGGCTACACCTTC
len: 15; v_gene: TRBV4-2; abundance: once; d_gene: TRBD1; j_gene: TRBJ2-7; CDR3aa: CASSPTEGQNYEQYF; CDR3nt: TGTGCCAGCAGCCCGACTGAGGGACAGAACTACGAGCAGTACTTC
len: 13; v_gene: TRBV2; abundance: .; d_gene: .; j_gene: TRBJ1-3; CDR3aa: CASSASYGNTIYF; CDR3nt: TGTGCCAGCAGTGCCAGCTATGGAAACACCATATATTTT
len: 13; v_gene: TRBV7-8; abundance: .; d_gene: .; j_gene: TRBJ1-4; CDR3aa: CASSDLGLEKLFF; CDR3nt: TGTGCCAGCAGCGATCTAGGGTTGGAAAAACTGTTTTTT
len: 14; v_gene: TRBV3-1/TRBV3-2; abundance: .; d_gene: .; j_gene: TRBJ1-2; CDR3aa: CASSQDIGPYGYTF; CDR3nt: TGTGCCAGCAGCCAAGATATTGGGCCCTATGGCTACACCTTC
len: 17; v_gene: TRBV27; abundance: .; d_gene: TRBD1; j_gene: TRBJ2-2; CDR3aa: CASSFLGQGANTGELFF; CDR3nt: TGTGCCAGCAGTTTCCTAGGACAGGGGGCGAACACCGGGGAGCTGTTTTTT
len: 15; v_gene: TRBV6-2/TRBV6-3; abundance: .; d_gene: .; j_gene: TRBJ2-1; CDR3aa: CASSWLGVVNNEQFF; CDR3nt: TGTGCCAGCAGTTGGCTAGGGGTGGTTAACAATGAGCAGTTCTTC
len: 12; v_gene: TRBV10-3; abundance: .; d_gene: TRBD2; j_gene: TRBJ2-1; CDR3aa: CAISPSGDEQFF; CDR3nt: TGTGCCATCTCCCCTAGCGGGGATGAGCAGTTCTTC
len: 16; v_gene: TRBV27; abundance: .; d_gene: .; j_gene: TRBJ1-1; CDR3aa: CASSLGPQGFGTEAFF; CDR3nt: TGTGCCAGCAGTTTGGGGCCTCAGGGGTTTGGCACTGAAGCTTTCTTT
len: 15; v_gene: TRBV5-4; abundance: few; d_gene: .; j_gene: TRBJ1-3; CDR3aa: CASSKGGDGGNTIYF; CDR3nt: TGTGCCAGCAGTAAGGGCGGAGACGGCGGAAACACCATATATTTT
len: 14; v_gene: TRBV2; abundance: .; d_gene: TRBD2; j_gene: TRBJ2-7; CDR3aa: CASRLAGVAYEQYF; CDR3nt: TGTGCCAGCAGACTAGCGGGAGTTGCCTACGAGCAGTACTTC
len: 16; v_gene: TRBV10-2; abundance: .; d_gene: TRBD2; j_gene: TRBJ2-5; CDR3aa: CASLAGGRGQEETQYF; CDR3nt: TGCGCCAGCCTAGCGGGAGGGCGCGGGCAGGAAGAGACCCAGTACTTC
len: 13; v_gene: TRBV15; abundance: .; d_gene: .; j_gene: TRBJ2-2; CDR3aa: CATSRDGTGELFF; CDR3nt: TGTGCCACCAGCAGAGACGGGACCGGGGAGCTGTTTTTT
len: 16; v_gene: TRBV4-2; abundance: .; d_gene: TRBD2; j_gene: TRBJ2-7; CDR3aa: CASSQDLAESSYEQYF; CDR3nt: TGTGCCAGCAGCCAAGATCTAGCGGAGAGCTCCTACGAGCAGTACTTC
len: 15; v_gene: TRBV24-1; abundance: .; d_gene: TRBD1; j_gene: TRBJ2-7; CDR3aa: CATSDTRTGNVEQYF; CDR3nt: TGTGCCACCAGTGATACTCGGACAGGGAATGTCGAGCAGTACTTC
len: 14; v_gene: TRBV27; abundance: .; d_gene: .; j_gene: TRBJ1-1; CDR3aa: CAIKGQAKNTEAFF; CDR3nt: TGTGCCATCAAAGGGCAGGCGAAGAACACTGAAGCTTTCTTT
len: 16; v_gene: TRBV19; abundance: .; d_gene: .; j_gene: TRBJ2-3; CDR3aa: CASSMKSGSHPDTQYF; CDR3nt: TGTGCCAGTAGTATGAAATCAGGGAGCCACCCAGATACGCAGTATTTT
len: 16; v_gene: TRBV7-9; abundance: .; d_gene: .; j_gene: TRBJ2-1; CDR3aa: CASSLALAGTYNEQFF; CDR3nt: TGTGCCAGCAGCTTAGCGTTGGCGGGAACCTACAATGAGCAGTTCTTC
len: 13; v_gene: TRBV27; abundance: few; d_gene: TRBD2; j_gene: TRBJ2-3; CDR3aa: CASRALAGNTQYF; CDR3nt: TGTGCCAGCAGGGCACTAGCGGGCAATACGCAGTATTTT